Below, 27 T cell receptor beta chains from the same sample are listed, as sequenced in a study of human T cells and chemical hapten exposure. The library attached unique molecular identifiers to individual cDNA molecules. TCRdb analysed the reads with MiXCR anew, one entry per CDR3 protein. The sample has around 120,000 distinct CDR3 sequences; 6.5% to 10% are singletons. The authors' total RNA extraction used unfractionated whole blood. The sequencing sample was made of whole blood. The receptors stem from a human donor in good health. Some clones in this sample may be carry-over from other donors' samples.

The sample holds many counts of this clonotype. The CDR3 DNA reads TGTGCCAGCAGCGGAACAGGGAACTATGGCTACACCTTC. This gives the protein CASSGTGNYGYTF. The chain combines TRBV27 with TRBJ1-2; D is possibly TRBD1 (6 bases). Germline V lookup: CDR1 MNHEY, CDR2 SMNVEV (reference sequence). The CDR3 has 13 residues. The V end lost 6 bases, the J end lost 2 bases, and 10 bases lay between the germline ends.

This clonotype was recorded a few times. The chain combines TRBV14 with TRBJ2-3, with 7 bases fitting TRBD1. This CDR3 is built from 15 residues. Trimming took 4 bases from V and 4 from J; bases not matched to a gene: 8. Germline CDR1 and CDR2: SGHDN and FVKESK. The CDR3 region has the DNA TGTGCCAGCAGCCTCTACAGGGGAAGTTCAGATACGCAGTATTTT. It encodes CASSLYRGSSDTQYF. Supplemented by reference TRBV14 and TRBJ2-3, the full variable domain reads EAGVTQFPSHSVIEKGQTVTLRCDPISGHDNLYWYRRVMGKEIKFLLHFVKESKQDESGMPNNRFLAERTGGTYSTLKVQPAELEDSGVYFCASSLYRGSSDTQYFGPGTRLTVL.

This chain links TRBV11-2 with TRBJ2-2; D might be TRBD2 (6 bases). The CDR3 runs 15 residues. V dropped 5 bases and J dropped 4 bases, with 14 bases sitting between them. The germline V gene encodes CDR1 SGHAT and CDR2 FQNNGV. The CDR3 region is CASSMDVRGTGELFF. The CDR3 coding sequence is TGTGCCAGCAGCATGGACGTGCGGGGCACCGGGGAGCTGTTTTTT.

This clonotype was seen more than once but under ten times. The CDR3 reads CASSYGPSYEQYF. The CDR3 bases are TGTGCCAGCAGTTACGGGCCTTCCTACGAGCAGTACTTC. J is TRBJ2-7 and V is TRBV6-2 or TRBV6-3; D unclear. Trimming shortened V by 2 bases and J by 1 base, and 6 bases separated the two germline ends. The CDR3 is 13 residues long. Germline CDR1 and CDR2: MNHEY and SVGEGT.

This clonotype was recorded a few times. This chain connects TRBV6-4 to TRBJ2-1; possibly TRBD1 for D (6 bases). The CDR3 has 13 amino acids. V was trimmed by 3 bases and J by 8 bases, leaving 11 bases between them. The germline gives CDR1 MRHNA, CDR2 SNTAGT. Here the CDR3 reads CASSEGDNHEQFF. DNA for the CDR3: TGTGCCAGCAGTGAAGGGGACAATCATGAGCAGTTCTTC.

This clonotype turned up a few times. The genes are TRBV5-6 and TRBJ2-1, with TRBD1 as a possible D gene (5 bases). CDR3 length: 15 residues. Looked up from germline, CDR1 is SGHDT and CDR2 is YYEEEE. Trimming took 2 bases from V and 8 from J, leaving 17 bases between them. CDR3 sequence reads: CASSFNGGRVDEQFF. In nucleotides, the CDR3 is TGTGCCAGCAGCTTTAACGGTGGCAGGGTTGATGAGCAGTTCTTC. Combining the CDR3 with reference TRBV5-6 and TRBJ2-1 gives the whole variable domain DAGVTQSPTHLIKTRGQQVTLRCSPKSGHDTVSWYQQALGQGPQFIFQYYEEEERQRGNFPDRFSGHQFPNYSSELNVNALLLGDSALYLCASSFNGGRVDEQFFGPGTRLTVL.

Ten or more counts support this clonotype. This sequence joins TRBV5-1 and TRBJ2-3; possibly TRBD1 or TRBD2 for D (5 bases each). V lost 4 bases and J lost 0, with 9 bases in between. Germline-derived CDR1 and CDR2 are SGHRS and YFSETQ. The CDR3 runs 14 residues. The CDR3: CASSPGRSTDTQYF. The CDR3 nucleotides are TGCGCCAGCAGCCCGGGACGGAGCACAGATACGCAGTATTTT.

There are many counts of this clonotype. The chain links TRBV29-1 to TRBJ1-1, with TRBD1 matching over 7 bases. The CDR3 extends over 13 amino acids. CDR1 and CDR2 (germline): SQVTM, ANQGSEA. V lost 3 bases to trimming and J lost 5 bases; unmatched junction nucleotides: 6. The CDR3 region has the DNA TGCAGCGTTGACGTGTCAGGGGGAACTGAAGCTTTCTTT. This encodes CSVDVSGGTEAFF. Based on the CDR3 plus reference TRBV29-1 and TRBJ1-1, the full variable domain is SAVISQKPSRDICQRGTSLTIQCQVDSQVTMMFWYRQQPGQSLTLIATANQGSEATYESGFVIDKFPISRPNLTFSTLTVSNMSPEDSSIYLCSVDVSGGTEAFFGQGTRLTVV.

CDR3 region: CASSLAGSGGEQFF. The CDR3 DNA is TGTGCCAGCAGCTTAGCAGGTAGCGGGGGGGAGCAGTTCTTC. The chain is built from TRBV11-3 and TRBJ2-1, with 10 bases that match TRBD2. CDR3 size: 14 residues. The trim removed 1 base at V and 10 bases at J, leaving 4 bases unmatched. Germline assignment: CDR1 SGHNT and CDR2 YENEEA.

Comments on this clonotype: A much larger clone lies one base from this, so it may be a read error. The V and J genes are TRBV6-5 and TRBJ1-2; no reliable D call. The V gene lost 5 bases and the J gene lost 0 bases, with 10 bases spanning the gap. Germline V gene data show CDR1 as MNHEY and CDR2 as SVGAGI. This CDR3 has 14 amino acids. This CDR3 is CASSRNSPNYGYTF. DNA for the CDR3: TGTGCCAGCAGTAGGAACAGCCCTAACTATGGCTACACCTTC.

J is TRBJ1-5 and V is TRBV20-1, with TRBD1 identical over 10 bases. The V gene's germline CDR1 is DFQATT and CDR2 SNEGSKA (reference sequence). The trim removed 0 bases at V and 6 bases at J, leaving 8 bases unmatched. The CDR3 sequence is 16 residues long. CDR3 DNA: TGCAGTGCTAGAGACCGGGGGACAGGGGTGACTCAGCCCCAGCATTTT. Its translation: CSARDRGTGVTQPQHF.

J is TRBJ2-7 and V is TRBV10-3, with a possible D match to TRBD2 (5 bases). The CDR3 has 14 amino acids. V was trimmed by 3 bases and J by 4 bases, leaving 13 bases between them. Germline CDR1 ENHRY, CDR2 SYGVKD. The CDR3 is CAISDSDYDYEQYF. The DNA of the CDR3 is TGTGCCATCAGTGATAGTGACTACGATTACGAGCAGTACTTC.

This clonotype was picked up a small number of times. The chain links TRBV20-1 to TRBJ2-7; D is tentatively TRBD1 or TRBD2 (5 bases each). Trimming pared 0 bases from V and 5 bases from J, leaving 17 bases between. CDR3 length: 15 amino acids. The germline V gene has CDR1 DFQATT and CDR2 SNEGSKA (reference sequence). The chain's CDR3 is CSARDHRRLGDEQYF. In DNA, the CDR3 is TGCAGTGCTAGAGATCACCGGCGGCTGGGGGACGAGCAGTACTTC.

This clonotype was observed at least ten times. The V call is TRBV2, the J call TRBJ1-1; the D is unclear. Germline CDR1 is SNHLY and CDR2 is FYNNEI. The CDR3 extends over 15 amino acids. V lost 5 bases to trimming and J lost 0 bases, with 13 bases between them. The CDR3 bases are TGTGCCAGCAGTTCAGGCCTCGGACTGAACACTGAAGCTTTCTTT. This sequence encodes CASSSGLGLNTEAFF.

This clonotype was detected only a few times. This chain's CDR3 is CASSDPSRDPTNEQFF. The CDR3 DNA is TGTGCCAGCAGTGACCCCTCCCGGGACCCGACCAATGAGCAGTTCTTC. J is TRBJ2-1 and V is TRBV6-1; D may correspond to TRBD1 or TRBD2 (5 bases each). Germline loops: CDR1 MNHNS, CDR2 SASEGT. This CDR3 is 16 amino acids long. V was clipped by 3 bases and J by 6 bases, with 18 bases between them.

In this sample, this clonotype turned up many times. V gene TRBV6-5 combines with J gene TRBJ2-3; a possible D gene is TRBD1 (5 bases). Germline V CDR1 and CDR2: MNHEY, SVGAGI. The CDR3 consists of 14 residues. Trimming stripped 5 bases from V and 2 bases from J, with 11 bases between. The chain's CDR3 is CASSGRGYTDTQYF. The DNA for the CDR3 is TGTGCCAGCAGTGGAAGGGGCTACACAGATACGCAGTATTTT.

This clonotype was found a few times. The CDR3 loop is CASSFSRDRGSTYGYTF. CDR3 nucleotides: TGTGCCAGCTCCTTTTCCCGGGACAGGGGGTCTACTTATGGCTACACCTTC. This sequence joins TRBV7-2 and TRBJ1-2, with 11 bases fitting TRBD1. Germline V lookup: CDR1 SGHTA, CDR2 FQGNSA. V was clipped by 8 bases and J by 5 bases; unmatched bases: 16. The CDR3 contains 17 residues.

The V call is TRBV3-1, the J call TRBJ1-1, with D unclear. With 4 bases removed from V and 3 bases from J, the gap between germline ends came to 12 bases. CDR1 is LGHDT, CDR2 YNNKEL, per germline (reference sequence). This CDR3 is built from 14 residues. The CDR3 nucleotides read TGTGCCAGCAGCCCGACATGGGGTGACACTGAAGCTTTCTTT. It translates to CASSPTWGDTEAFF.

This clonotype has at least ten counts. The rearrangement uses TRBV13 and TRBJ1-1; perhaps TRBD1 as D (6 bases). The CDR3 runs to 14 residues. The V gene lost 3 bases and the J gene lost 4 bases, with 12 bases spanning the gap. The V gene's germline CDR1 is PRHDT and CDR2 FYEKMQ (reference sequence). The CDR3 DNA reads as TGTGCCAGCAGCTTTTGGGGGGCGCCCACTGAAGCTTTCTTT. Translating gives CASSFWGAPTEAFF.

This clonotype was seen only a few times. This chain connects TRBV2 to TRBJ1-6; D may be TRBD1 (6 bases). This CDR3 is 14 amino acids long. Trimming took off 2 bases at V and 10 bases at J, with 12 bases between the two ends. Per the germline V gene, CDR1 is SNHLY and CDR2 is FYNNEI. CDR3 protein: CASSETRGRSPLHF. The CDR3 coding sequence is TGTGCCAGCAGTGAAACCAGGGGCCGGTCACCCCTCCACTTT.

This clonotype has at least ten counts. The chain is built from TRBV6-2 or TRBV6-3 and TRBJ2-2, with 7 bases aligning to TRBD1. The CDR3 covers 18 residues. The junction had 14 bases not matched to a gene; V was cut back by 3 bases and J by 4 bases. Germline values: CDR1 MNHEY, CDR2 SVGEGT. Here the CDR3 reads CASSYGGTSQGSTGELFF. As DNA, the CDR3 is TGTGCCAGCAGTTATGGCGGAACATCACAGGGGAGCACCGGGGAGCTGTTTTTT.

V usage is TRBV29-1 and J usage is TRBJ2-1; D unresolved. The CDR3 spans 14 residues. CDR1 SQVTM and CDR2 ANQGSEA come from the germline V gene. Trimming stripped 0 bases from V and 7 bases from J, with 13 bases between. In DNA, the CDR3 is TGCAGCGTTGAAGATTATAAGGCTACGAATGAGCAGTTCTTC. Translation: CSVEDYKATNEQFF.

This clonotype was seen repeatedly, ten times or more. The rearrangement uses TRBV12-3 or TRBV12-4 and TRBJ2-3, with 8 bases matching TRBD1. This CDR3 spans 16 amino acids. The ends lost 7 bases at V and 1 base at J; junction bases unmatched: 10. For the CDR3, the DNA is TGTGCCAGCACGTCACCAAAGACAGGGGGCACAGATACGCAGTATTTT. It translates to CASTSPKTGGTDTQYF.

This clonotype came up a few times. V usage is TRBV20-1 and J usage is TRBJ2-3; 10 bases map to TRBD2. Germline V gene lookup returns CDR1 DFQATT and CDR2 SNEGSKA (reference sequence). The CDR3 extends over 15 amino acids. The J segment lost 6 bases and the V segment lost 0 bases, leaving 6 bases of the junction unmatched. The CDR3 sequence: CSARDRNSGRDTQYF. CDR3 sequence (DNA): TGCAGTGCTAGAGATCGGAATAGCGGGAGGGATACGCAGTATTTT.

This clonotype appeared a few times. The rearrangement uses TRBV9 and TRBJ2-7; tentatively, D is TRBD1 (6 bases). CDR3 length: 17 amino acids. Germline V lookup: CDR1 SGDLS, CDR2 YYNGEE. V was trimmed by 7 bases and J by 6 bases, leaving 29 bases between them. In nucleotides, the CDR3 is TGTGCCAGCGGAAGAACAGGGCAGACGAGTGGGGAATCCGAGCAGTACTTC. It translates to CASGRTGQTSGESEQYF. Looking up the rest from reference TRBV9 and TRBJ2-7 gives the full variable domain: DSGVTQTPKHLITATGQRVTLRCSPRSGDLSVYWYQQSLDQGLQFLIQYYNGEERAKGNILERFSAQQFPDLHSELNLSSLELGDSALYFCASGRTGQTSGESEQYFGPGTRLTVT.

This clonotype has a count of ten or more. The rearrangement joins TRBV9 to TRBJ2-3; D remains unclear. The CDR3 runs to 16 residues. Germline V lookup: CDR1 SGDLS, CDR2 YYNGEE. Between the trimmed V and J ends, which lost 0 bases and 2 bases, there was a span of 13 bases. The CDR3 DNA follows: TGTGCCAGCAGCGTAGGGTCCACGGCATACACAGATACGCAGTATTTT. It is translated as CASSVGSTAYTDTQYF.

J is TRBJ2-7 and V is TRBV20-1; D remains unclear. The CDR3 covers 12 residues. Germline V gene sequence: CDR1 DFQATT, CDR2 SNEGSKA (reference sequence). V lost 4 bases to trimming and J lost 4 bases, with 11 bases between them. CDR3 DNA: TGCAGTGCTATGGCTAGTACGTACGAGCAGTACTTC. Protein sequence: CSAMASTYEQYF.